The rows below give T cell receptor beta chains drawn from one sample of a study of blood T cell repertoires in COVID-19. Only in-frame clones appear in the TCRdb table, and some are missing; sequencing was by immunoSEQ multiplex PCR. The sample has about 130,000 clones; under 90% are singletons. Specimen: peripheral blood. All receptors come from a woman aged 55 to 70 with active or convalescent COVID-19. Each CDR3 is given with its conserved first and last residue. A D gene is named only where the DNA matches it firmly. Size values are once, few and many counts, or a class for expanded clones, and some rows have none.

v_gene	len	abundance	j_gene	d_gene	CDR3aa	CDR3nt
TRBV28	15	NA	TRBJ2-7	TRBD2	CASRPRGGNTYEQYF	TGTGCCAGCAGACCTCGGGGGGGGAACACCTACGAGCAGTACTTC
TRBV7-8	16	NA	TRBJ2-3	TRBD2	CASSRRLAGGPDTQYF	TGTGCCAGCAGCCGAAGACTAGCGGGAGGGCCAGATACGCAGTATTTT
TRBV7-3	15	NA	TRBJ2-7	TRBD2	CASSLVGTSSGEQYF	TGTGCCAGCAGCTTAGTCGGGACTAGCTCTGGGGAGCAGTACTTC
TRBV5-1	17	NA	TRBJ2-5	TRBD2	CASSLGLAGGQVETQYF	TGCGCCAGCAGCTTGGGACTAGCGGGGGGGCAAGTGGAGACCCAGTACTTC
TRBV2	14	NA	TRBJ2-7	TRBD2	CASSDKGLAHGQYF	TGTGCCAGCAGTGATAAGGGACTAGCCCATGGGCAGTACTTC
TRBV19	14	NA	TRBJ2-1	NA	CASSHRSDYNEQFF	TGTGCCAGTAGTCATCGTAGCGATTACAATGAGCAGTTCTTC
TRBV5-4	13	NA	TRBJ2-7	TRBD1	CASSLGTGTVQYF	TGTGCCAGCAGCCTAGGGACAGGGACCGTGCAGTACTTC
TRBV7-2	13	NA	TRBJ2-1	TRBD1	CASSSYRGREQFF	TGTGCCAGCAGCTCATACAGGGGACGGGAGCAGTTCTTC
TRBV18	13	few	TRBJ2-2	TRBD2	CASSPAGDGELFF	TGTGCCAGCTCACCCGCGGGGGACGGGGAGCTGTTTTTT
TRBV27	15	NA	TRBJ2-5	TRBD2	CASSPTSAVEETQYF	TGTGCCAGCAGTCCGACTAGCGCCGTCGAAGAGACCCAGTACTTC
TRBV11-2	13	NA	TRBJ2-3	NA	CASSFHTTYEQYF	TGTGCCAGCAGCTTCCATACTACCTACGAGCAGTATTTT
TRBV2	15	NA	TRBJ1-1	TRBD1	CASSASPGQGAGAFF	TGTGCCAGCAGTGCCTCCCCCGGGCAGGGGGCTGGTGCTTTCTTT
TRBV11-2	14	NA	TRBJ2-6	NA	CASSSSSGANVLTF	TGTGCCAGCAGCTCGTCGTCTGGGGCCAACGTCCTGACTTTC
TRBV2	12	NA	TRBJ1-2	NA	CASKVGGYGYTF	TGTGCCAGCAAGGTGGGAGGCTATGGCTACACCTTC
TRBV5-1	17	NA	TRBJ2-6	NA	CASSLGASNSGANVLTF	TGCGCCAGCAGCTTAGGGGCATCAAACTCTGGGGCCAACGTCCTGACTTTC
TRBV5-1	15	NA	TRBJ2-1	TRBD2	CASSPSAGGPNEQFF	TGCGCCAGCAGCCCCTCCGCGGGGGGTCCCAATGAGCAGTTCTTC
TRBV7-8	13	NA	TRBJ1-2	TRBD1	CASSRGQGYGYTF	TGTGCCAGCAGCCGAGGACAGGGCTATGGCTACACCTTC
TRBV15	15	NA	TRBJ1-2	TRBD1	CATSRAETGFGGYTF	TGTGCCACCAGCAGAGCTGAGACAGGGTTCGGTGGCTACACCTTC
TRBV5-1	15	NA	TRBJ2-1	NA	CASTHSGDLSNEQFF	TGCGCCAGCACCCATTCGGGGGACCTTTCCAATGAGCAGTTCTTC
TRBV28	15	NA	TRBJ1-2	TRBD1	CASSPTGGAFRGYTF	TGTGCCAGCAGCCCGACAGGGGGCGCTTTTCGAGGCTACACCTTC
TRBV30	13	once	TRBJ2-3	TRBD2	CAFIAGGTDTQYF	TGTGCCTTTATAGCGGGAGGCACAGATACGCAGTATTTT
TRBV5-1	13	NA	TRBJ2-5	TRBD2	CASTSGGRETQYF	TGCGCCAGCACCAGCGGGGGCCGGGAGACCCAGTACTTC
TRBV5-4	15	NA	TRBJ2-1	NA	CASSLTGDSYNEQFF	TGTGCCAGCAGCTTGACGGGAGATTCCTACAATGAGCAGTTCTTC
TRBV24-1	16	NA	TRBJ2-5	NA	CATSDSTSLEYETQYF	TGTGCCACCAGTGATTCCACTAGCCTAGAGTATGAGACCCAGTACTTC
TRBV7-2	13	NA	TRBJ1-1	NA	CASSLEGTTQAFF	TGTGCCAGCAGCTTAGAGGGGACAACTCAAGCTTTCTTT
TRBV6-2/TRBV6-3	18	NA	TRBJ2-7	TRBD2	CASSLTRTSGSDRGEQYF	TGTGCCAGCAGCCTTACTCGGACTAGCGGGAGCGATAGGGGCGAGCAGTACTTC
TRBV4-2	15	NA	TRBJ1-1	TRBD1	CASSPADRVHTEAFF	TGTGCCAGCAGCCCTGCGGACAGGGTTCACACTGAAGCTTTCTTT
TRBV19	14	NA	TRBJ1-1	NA	CASSIEAPNTEAFF	TGTGCCAGTAGTATAGAGGCCCCTAACACTGAAGCTTTCTTT
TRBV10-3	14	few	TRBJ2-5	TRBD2	CATKLAGERETQYF	TGTGCCACCAAACTAGCGGGGGAGAGAGAGACCCAGTACTTC
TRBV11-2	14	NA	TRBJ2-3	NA	CASSLGARTDTQYF	TGTGCCAGCAGCTTGGGGGCCCGCACAGATACGCAGTATTTT
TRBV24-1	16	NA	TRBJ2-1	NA	CATSDPQGAVMEEQFF	TGTGCCACCAGTGACCCACAGGGCGCCGTAATGGAGGAGCAGTTCTTC
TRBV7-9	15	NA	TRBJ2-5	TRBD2	CASSLRGLFQETQYF	TGTGCCAGCAGCCTAAGGGGACTATTCCAAGAGACCCAGTACTTC
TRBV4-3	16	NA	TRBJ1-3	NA	CASSQVRGNSGNTIYF	TGCGCCAGCAGCCAAGTCCGGGGGAACTCTGGAAACACCATATATTTT
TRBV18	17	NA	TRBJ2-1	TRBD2	CASSLTRDYLRGGEQFF	TGTGCCAGCTCACTTACCCGGGACTACCTCCGGGGGGGTGAGCAGTTCTTC
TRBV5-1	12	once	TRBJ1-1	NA	CASSRGNTEAFF	TGCGCCAGCAGCCGGGGGAACACTGAAGCTTTCTTT
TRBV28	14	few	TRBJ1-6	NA	CASGGTVYNSPLHF	TGTGCCAGCGGGGGGACGGTGTATAATTCACCCCTCCACTTT
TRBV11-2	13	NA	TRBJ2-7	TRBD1	CASSWRQGYEQYF	TGTGCCAGCAGCTGGAGACAGGGATACGAGCAGTACTTC
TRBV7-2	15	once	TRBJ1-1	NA	CASSPTYRDNGEAFF	TGTGCCAGCAGTCCCACCTACCGGGACAACGGTGAAGCTTTCTTT
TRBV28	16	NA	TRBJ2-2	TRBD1	CASSFLVQGDTGELFF	TGTGCCAGCAGTTTTTTGGTCCAGGGGGACACCGGGGAGCTGTTTTTT
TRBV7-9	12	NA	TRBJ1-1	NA	CASSPAGSEAFF	TGTGCCAGCAGCCCCGCCGGGTCTGAAGCTTTCTTT
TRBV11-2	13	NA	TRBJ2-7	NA	CASSLGANYEQYF	TGTGCCAGCAGCTTAGGGGCTAACTACGAGCAGTACTTC
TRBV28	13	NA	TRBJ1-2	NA	CASSRDGSYGYTF	TGTGCCAGCAGTCGAGATGGGAGCTATGGCTACACCTTC
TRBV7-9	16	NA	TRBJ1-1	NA	CASSFSSGPLNTEAFF	TGTGCCAGCAGTTTTTCCTCAGGGCCCCTGAACACTGAAGCTTTCTTT
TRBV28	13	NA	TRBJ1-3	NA	CASSLLQGNTIYF	TGTGCCAGCAGTCTCCTTCAGGGAAACACCATATATTTT
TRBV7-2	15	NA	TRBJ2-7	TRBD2	CASSRGLAGVSEQYF	TGTGCCAGCAGCCGCGGACTAGCGGGAGTTAGCGAGCAGTACTTC
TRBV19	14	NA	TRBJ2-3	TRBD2	CASVTSGSTDTQYF	TGTGCCAGTGTCACTAGCGGGAGTACAGATACGCAGTATTTT
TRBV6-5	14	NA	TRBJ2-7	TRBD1	CASSYRDSAYEQYF	TGTGCCAGCAGTTACAGGGACAGTGCCTACGAGCAGTACTTC
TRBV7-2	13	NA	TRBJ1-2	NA	CASSLGHDYGYTF	TGTGCCAGCAGCTTGGGACATGACTATGGCTACACCTTC
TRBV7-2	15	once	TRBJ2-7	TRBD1	CASSYVTGGSYEQYF	TGTGCCAGCAGCTACGTGACAGGGGGGTCCTACGAGCAGTACTTC
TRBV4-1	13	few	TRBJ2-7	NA	CASARSAGYEQYF	TGCGCCAGCGCTCGGTCCGCAGGCTACGAGCAGTACTTC